The 27 T cell receptor beta chains given below trace back to one sample, sequenced in a study of T cells in Graves' hyperthyroidism and ophthalmopathy. TCR beta CDR3 regions were amplified from RNA. A set of HTBI primers served as the primers for a first-round RT-PCR of the TCR CDR3. TCRdb reanalysed the multiplex PCR reads using MiXCR and keeps one entry per CDR3 protein. Of 400,000 to 550,000 distinct CDR3 sequences listed, around 24% are singletons. Sequencing was performed on blood. These receptors were obtained from a woman in her 30s with Graves' ophthalmopathy.

The chain has TRBV6-1 and TRBJ2-5; D gene unclear. CDR1 MNHNS and CDR2 SASEGT come from the germline V gene. V lost 3 bases and J 1 base, leaving 9 bases between the germline ends. This CDR3 contains 14 residues. The CDR3 DNA is TGTGCCAGCAGTGATTACAGTCTCCAAGAGACCCAGTACTTC. Protein sequence: CASSDYSLQETQYF.

In this sample, this clonotype turned up many times. The rearrangement uses TRBV6-9 and TRBJ1-2, with D unresolved. Germline V gene lookup returns CDR1 MNHGY and CDR2 SVAAGI. Trimming pared 6 bases from V and 0 bases from J, leaving 17 bases between. There are 16 residues in the CDR3. The CDR3 region is CASSPWWNSSNYGYTF. In DNA, the CDR3 is TGTGCCAGCAGCCCATGGTGGAACAGCTCTAACTATGGCTACACCTTC.

The chain joins TRBV6-1 to TRBJ2-7, with D tentatively TRBD2 (5 bases). V dropped 4 bases and J dropped 0 bases, with 7 bases sitting between them. CDR1 is MNHNS and CDR2 is SASEGT in the germline V gene. The CDR3 is 13 amino acids. CDR3 sequence: CASSVASSYEQYF. Written as DNA, the CDR3 is TGTGCCAGCAGTGTAGCGAGCTCCTACGAGCAGTACTTC.

The gene calls are TRBV15 and TRBJ1-2; D may be TRBD1 (6 bases). The CDR3 has 15 residues. V lost 0 bases, J lost 7 bases, and 15 bases lay in between. Germline CDR1 LNHNV, CDR2 YYDKDF (reference sequence). The CDR3 loop reads CATSRDRGKGGGYTF. CDR3 coding DNA: TGTGCCACCAGCAGAGATCGAGGAAAAGGGGGTGGCTACACCTTC.

This clonotype was counted ten times or more. The chain has TRBV2 and TRBJ1-2, with unresolved D. The germline V gene has CDR1 SNHLY and CDR2 FYNNEI. The CDR3 consists of 11 residues. V shed 6 bases and J shed 7 bases, with 9 bases lying between them. CDR3 sequence (DNA): TGTGCCAGCAGAGATGCGGCTGGCTACACCTTC. Translating it yields CASRDAAGYTF.

The rearrangement links TRBV6-1 to TRBJ1-6; 7 nucleotides line up with TRBD1. J was trimmed by 8 bases and V by 6 bases; bases with no gene match: 10. The CDR3 has 15 residues. Germline values: CDR1 MNHNS, CDR2 SASEGT. The CDR3 sequence is CASRSSGTADSPLHF. In DNA, the CDR3 is TGTGCCAGCAGAAGCTCCGGGACAGCAGATTCACCCCTCCACTTT.

The rearrangement links TRBV28 to TRBJ2-7; TRBD2 agrees at 14 bases. Germline V lookup: CDR1 MDHEN, CDR2 SYDVKM. V was clipped by 5 bases and J by 1 base; unmatched bases: 10. The CDR3 extends over 18 amino acids. Written as DNA, the CDR3 is TGTGCCAGCAGTCCCCCGGGGACTAGCGGGAGTGGATCCTACGAGCAGTACTTC. Translating gives CASSPPGTSGSGSYEQYF.

This clonotype was seen many times. The chain combines TRBV7-3 with TRBJ1-1; maybe TRBD1 (6 bases). Germline loops: CDR1 SGHTA, CDR2 FQGTGA. V dropped 0 bases and J dropped 0 bases, with 23 bases sitting between them. This CDR3 has 20 amino acids. CDR3 loop: CASSLTGHLTGTRMNTEAFF. CDR3 bases: TGTGCCAGCAGCTTAACAGGCCACTTGACTGGGACACGAATGAACACTGAAGCTTTCTTT.

There are many counts of this clonotype. CDR3 amino acids: CASYETSGGQETQYF. The CDR3 DNA reads TGCGCCAGCTACGAAACTAGCGGGGGGCAAGAGACCCAGTACTTC. This chain links TRBV5-1 with TRBJ2-5; TRBD2 aligns across 12 bases. V dropped 7 bases and J dropped 2; count of bases not matched to a gene: 6. This CDR3 region has 15 residues. The germline V gene encodes CDR1 SGHRS and CDR2 YFSETQ.

This clonotype appeared many times. V and J are TRBV6-1 and TRBJ1-1; D is possibly TRBD1 (5 bases). The ends were cut back, 2 bases at V and 6 bases at J, with 10 bases in the middle. Per the germline V gene, CDR1 is MNHNS and CDR2 is SASEGT. This CDR3 comprises 13 residues. The CDR3 here is CASSELWGPEAFF. DNA of the CDR3: TGTGCCAGCAGTGAATTGTGGGGCCCTGAAGCTTTCTTT.

This CDR3 reads CASSFGQAPRYTF. The CDR3 DNA sequence: TGTGCCAGCAGTTTCGGGCAGGCCCCCCGCTACACCTTC. V is TRBV28 and J is TRBJ1-2; no clear D gene. This CDR3 region has 13 residues. The V gene lost 3 bases and the J gene lost 9 bases, with 14 bases spanning the gap. Germline CDR1 reads MDHEN; CDR2 reads SYDVKM.

This clonotype was recorded many times. The chain has TRBV27 and TRBJ1-2; no definite D call. V lost 1 base, J lost 9 bases, and 15 bases lay in between. The CDR3 totals 14 residues. Germline loops: CDR1 MNHEY, CDR2 SMNVEV (reference sequence). DNA of the CDR3: TGTGCCAGCAGTTTATTGGCAGAGTTTTTGAGCTACACCTTC. Its translation is CASSLLAEFLSYTF.

This clonotype appeared many times. The gene calls are TRBV2 and TRBJ2-5, with a weak D call TRBD1 (6 bases). The germline V and J ends were trimmed by 7 bases and 0 bases, with 18 bases remaining between them. The germline CDR1 and CDR2 sequences are SNHLY and FYNNEI. The CDR3 is 16 residues long. The CDR3 sequence: CASNSLGTQNQETQYF. Here the CDR3 DNA reads TGTGCCAGCAATAGCCTCGGGACACAAAACCAAGAGACCCAGTACTTC.

Here the CDR3 reads CASSVDRGRETQYF. The CDR3 DNA follows: TGTGCCAGCAGCGTAGACAGGGGACGAGAGACCCAGTACTTC. The genes are TRBV12-3 or TRBV12-4 and TRBJ2-5, with 8 positions matching TRBD1. The CDR3 consists of 14 residues. V dropped 6 bases and J dropped 4; count of bases not matched to a gene: 7.

This clonotype occurred a few times. The chain links TRBV20-1 to TRBJ1-2; the D gene is possibly TRBD1 (5 bases). The germline CDR1 and CDR2 sequences are DFQATT and SNEGSKA (reference sequence). The V end was cut by 0 bases, the J end by 3 bases, with 8 bases between. The CDR3 is 13 amino acids. CDR3 DNA: TGCAGTGCTAGAGAGGCAGGGCACTATGGCTACACCTTC. It encodes CSAREAGHYGYTF.

This clonotype has ten or more counts. The gene calls are TRBV5-1 and TRBJ1-6, with D unclear. The CDR3 sequence is 13 residues long. Germline V gives CDR1 SGHRS, CDR2 YFSETQ. V lost 0 bases to trimming and J lost 13 bases, with 11 bases between them. CDR3 region: CASSLGLSWPLHF. The CDR3 DNA sequence: TGCGCCAGCAGCTTGGGACTCTCCTGGCCCCTCCACTTT.

This clonotype showed up many times. The chain joins TRBV29-1 to TRBJ1-2, with TRBD1 identical over 9 bases. The CDR3 is 14 residues long. Trimming took 4 bases from V and 3 from J; bases not matched to a gene: 6. From germline, CDR1 is SQVTM and CDR2 ANQGSEA. CDR3 bases: TGCAGCGTTGCCGGGACAGGGATGGACTATGGCTACACCTTC. Encoded protein: CSVAGTGMDYGYTF.

This clonotype has ten or more counts. The genes are TRBV28 and TRBJ1-1; D is ambiguous. CDR3 length equals 14 residues. In germline, CDR1 is MDHEN, CDR2 SYDVKM. The V end was cut by 2 bases, the J end by 8 bases, with 15 bases between. The CDR3 loop reads CASSLDPIGGEAFF. The DNA of the CDR3 is TGTGCCAGCAGTTTAGACCCGATCGGCGGGGAAGCTTTCTTT.

This chain connects TRBV12-3 or TRBV12-4 to TRBJ1-2; D not certain. The V end lost 2 bases, the J end lost 0 bases, and 10 bases lay between the germline ends. This CDR3 has 15 amino acids. CDR3 sequence (DNA): TGTGCCAGCAGTTTATTGGGGAAGACTAACTATGGCTACACCTTC. Its protein is CASSLLGKTNYGYTF.

The rearrangement joins TRBV6-4 to TRBJ2-2; perhaps TRBD1 as D (6 bases). V dropped 6 bases and J dropped 3 bases, with 11 bases sitting between them. CDR3 length: 14 residues. Germline CDR1 MRHNA, CDR2 SNTAGT. CDR3 protein: CASRGQPDTGELFF. The CDR3, as DNA: TGTGCCAGCAGAGGACAGCCGGACACCGGGGAGCTGTTTTTT.

This clonotype was observed a few times. A much more abundant neighbour one base away suggests this may be a read error. V gene TRBV28 combines with J gene TRBJ1-2, with 10 bases lining up with TRBD1. V lost 6 bases, J lost 4 bases, and 5 bases stayed unmatched. Germline V lookup: CDR1 MDHEN, CDR2 SYDVKM. The length of the CDR3 is 14 residues. CDR3 sequence: CASRRQGASYGYTF. In DNA, the CDR3 is TGTGCCAGCAGGCGACAGGGGGCGAGCTATGGCTACACCTTC.

This clonotype was seen many times. The chain joins TRBV12-3 or TRBV12-4 to TRBJ1-5; TRBD1 matches 8 bases. The CDR3 length is 18 residues. The V gene end was trimmed by 6 bases and the J gene end by 1 base; junction bases not matched to a gene: 14. DNA for the CDR3: TGTGCCAGCAGCTCGGACAGGGACGAATTCCTAAGCAATCAGCCCCAGCATTTT. It codes for CASSSDRDEFLSNQPQHF.

J is TRBJ1-5 and V is TRBV7-8, with a tentative D call TRBD1 (5 bases). This CDR3 is 18 amino acids long. Trimming took off 1 base at V and 0 bases at J, with 16 bases between the two ends. Germline CDR1 SGHVS, CDR2 FQNEAQ. CDR3: CASSLGGGWKNSNQPQHF. The CDR3 region has the DNA TGTGCCAGCAGCTTAGGGGGGGGATGGAAGAATAGCAATCAGCCCCAGCATTTT. Full variable domain (rest looked up from reference TRBV7-8 and TRBJ1-5): GAGVSQSPRYKVAKRGQDVALRCDPISGHVSLFWYQQALGQGPEFLTYFQNEAQLDKSGLPSDRFFAERPEGSVSTLKIQRTQQEDSAVYLCASSLGGGWKNSNQPQHFGDGTRLSIL.

This clonotype has a count of ten or more. The CDR3 sequence: CASSEWGPQSWYGYTF. CDR3 sequence (DNA): TGTGCCAGCAGTGAATGGGGACCCCAATCTTGGTATGGCTACACCTTC. The rearrangement links TRBV25-1 to TRBJ1-2, with D tentatively TRBD1 (5 bases). The germline V gene encodes CDR1 MGHDK and CDR2 SYGVNS. V dropped 1 base and J dropped 5 bases, with 17 bases sitting between them. This CDR3 has 16 residues.

The chain uses TRBV6-1 and TRBJ1-1, with TRBD1 matching 10 bases. The CDR3 has 14 amino acids. CDR1 and CDR2 from the germline V gene are MNHNS and SASEGT. The J segment lost 4 bases and the V segment lost 7 bases, leaving 6 bases of the junction unmatched. The CDR3 reads CASTGTGVTTEAFF. In DNA, the CDR3 is TGTGCCAGCACCGGGACAGGGGTTACCACTGAAGCTTTCTTT.

This clonotype occurred many times. CDR3: CASNGGGAGEQYF. The CDR3 DNA is TGTGCCAGCAACGGCGGGGGGGCGGGCGAGCAGTACTTC. The genes are TRBV7-8 and TRBJ2-7; TRBD2 matches at 9 bases. The germline CDR1 and CDR2 sequences are SGHVS and FQNEAQ. The CDR3 length is 13 residues. Unmatched junction bases numbered 7, after V lost 7 bases and J lost 6 bases.

This clonotype was counted ten times or more. DNA of the CDR3: TGCGCCAGCAGCTCCCCTGCTGTTGGGGGCTACACCTTC. Its translation is CASSSPAVGGYTF. The rearrangement links TRBV5-1 to TRBJ1-2; D is uncertain. Trimming cost V 3 bases and J 8 bases, with 14 bases left between them. Per the germline V gene, CDR1 is SGHRS and CDR2 is YFSETQ. CDR3 length: 13 amino acids.